These 22 T cell receptor beta chains were all obtained from the same sample, sequenced in a study of CD8 T cells in ankylosing spondylitis. TCRdb independently ran MiXCR on the 5' RACE reads; one entry per CDR3 protein. The data hold 300,000 to 400,000 distinct CDR3 sequences, with more than 9% observed a single time. The specimen sequenced was blood, either unsorted or a sorted T cell fraction (not recorded which). The receptors stem from a female donor with ankylosing spondylitis or in good health (not recorded which).

This clonotype turned up a few times. The V gene is TRBV12-3 or TRBV12-4, the J gene TRBJ2-5; D assignment may be TRBD1 or TRBD2 (6 bases each). The CDR3 length is 14 residues. V lost 3 bases and J lost 5, with 13 bases in between. The DNA for the CDR3 is TGTGCCAGCAGTTTGGGGGGCGTCCGGGAGACCCAGTACTTC. Its protein is CASSLGGVRETQYF.

Note on this clonotype: A much larger clone lies one base from this, so it may be a read error. The chain combines TRBV3-1 with TRBJ1-2; D call uncertain. This CDR3 has 14 residues. The germline gives CDR1 LGHDT, CDR2 YNNKEL (reference sequence). CDR3 sequence: CASSQTHSNCGYTF. Written as DNA, the CDR3 is TGTGCCAGCAGCCAAACCCACAGTAACTGTGGCTACACCTTC.

This clonotype was counted only a few times. V usage is TRBV20-1 and J usage is TRBJ2-1; D possibly corresponds to TRBD2 (6 bases). Germline V gives CDR1 DFQATT, CDR2 SNEGSKA (reference sequence). V was clipped by 1 base and J by 8 bases, with 18 bases between them. This CDR3 spans 15 amino acids. The CDR3 nucleotides read TGCAGTGCTAGAGCCCCGGGGGTTCAGGCCCATGAGCAGTTCTTC. Translating gives CSARAPGVQAHEQFF.

The rearrangement joins TRBV3-1 to TRBJ1-2, with 7 bases aligning to TRBD1. From germline, CDR1 is LGHDT and CDR2 YNNKEL (reference sequence). Trimming cost V 8 bases and J 1 base; bases outside gene matches: 4. CDR3 length: 13 residues. CDR3 in DNA: TGTGCCAGCGGGGACAGCTATAACTATGGCTACACCTTC. Protein sequence: CASGDSYNYGYTF.

This clonotype was observed at least ten times. The rearrangement uses TRBV19 and TRBJ1-5; D is ambiguous. V was shortened by 5 bases and J by 6 bases, with 17 bases between the two germline ends. The CDR3 covers 15 residues. From germline, CDR1 is LNHDA and CDR2 SQIVND (reference sequence). This CDR3 is CASSQVTLRGQPQHF. DNA for the CDR3: TGTGCCAGTAGTCAGGTAACCCTCCGTGGTCAGCCCCAGCATTTT. The full variable domain, in which reference TRBV19 and TRBJ1-5 provide the parts outside the CDR3, is DGGITQSPKYLFRKEGQNVTLSCEQNLNHDAMYWYRQDPGQGLRLIYYSQIVNDFQKGDIAEGYSVSREKKESFPLTVTSAQKNPTAFYLCASSQVTLRGQPQHFGDGTRLSIL.

The table lists this clonotype with many counts. This rearrangement joins TRBV6-1 to TRBJ1-3, with D possibly TRBD1 on 5 matching bases. The CDR3 is 18 amino acids. Germline CDR1 reads MNHNS; CDR2 reads SASEGT. V was pared by 7 bases and J by 0 bases, with 22 bases between. The CDR3 DNA reads as TGTGCCAGCATCCCCAACATGGGACGGCGAGACTCTGGAAACACCATATATTTT. Its protein product is CASIPNMGRRDSGNTIYF.

This clonotype occurred many times. This chain uses TRBV5-1 with TRBJ1-2, with TRBD1 matching over 7 bases. The CDR3 has 17 amino acids. Germline values: CDR1 SGHRS, CDR2 YFSETQ. Unmatched junction bases numbered 12, after V lost 1 base and J lost 3 bases. CDR3 in amino acids: CASSLSRRSGQHYGYTF. For the CDR3, the DNA is TGCGCCAGCAGCTTGTCTCGTAGGTCGGGACAGCACTATGGCTACACCTTC.

The sample holds many counts of this clonotype. V usage is TRBV12-3 or TRBV12-4 and J usage is TRBJ1-1, with 11 bases fitting TRBD1. This CDR3 comprises 14 residues. V gave up 6 bases and J gave up 1 base; unmatched junction bases: 1. CDR3 amino acids: CASRGTGGNTEAFF. CDR3 bases: TGTGCCAGCAGGGGGACAGGGGGGAACACTGAAGCTTTCTTT.

The chain recombines TRBV5-6 with TRBJ2-7; D remains ambiguous. V gave up 2 bases and J gave up 7 bases, with 7 bases separating them. The CDR3 consists of 11 residues. The V gene's germline CDR1 is SGHDT and CDR2 YYEEEE. The CDR3: CASSFRKEQYF. DNA of the CDR3: TGTGCCAGCAGCTTTCGAAAAGAGCAGTACTTC.

There are many counts of this clonotype. The V gene is TRBV20-1, the J gene TRBJ2-7, with TRBD1 matching 7 bases. Germline-derived CDR1 and CDR2 are DFQATT and SNEGSKA (reference sequence). V shed 6 bases and J 2 bases; nucleotides not matched to a gene: 10. CDR3 length: 14 residues. In DNA, the CDR3 is TGCAGTGCCCTGAGGTGGGACAGCGCCTACGAGCAGTACTTC. Protein sequence: CSALRWDSAYEQYF.

This clonotype showed up many times. This chain uses TRBV6-5 with TRBJ2-7; D is tentatively TRBD1 or TRBD2 (6 bases each). This CDR3 has 15 residues. Germline V gene sequence: CDR1 MNHEY, CDR2 SVGAGI. Trimming took off 2 bases at V and 2 bases at J, with 13 bases between the two ends. The CDR3 DNA reads as TGTGCCAGCAGTTACGGGGGGCAGGGCACCTACGAGCAGTACTTC. This encodes CASSYGGQGTYEQYF.

This clonotype was found many times. This chain links TRBV5-1 with TRBJ2-1, with 10 bases aligning to TRBD2. Trimming cost V 5 bases and J 8 bases; bases outside gene matches: 13. The CDR3 is 16 amino acids. The germline gives CDR1 SGHRS, CDR2 YFSETQ. The DNA for the CDR3 is TGCGCCAGCAGTTTTACCGGGACTAGCGTTTTCGATGAGCAGTTCTTC. Its translation: CASSFTGTSVFDEQFF.

This clonotype was seen a handful of times. This chain connects TRBV15 to TRBJ2-7; 7 nucleotides align to TRBD2. The germline CDR1 and CDR2 sequences are LNHNV and YYDKDF (reference sequence). The CDR3 runs to 15 residues. V gave up 6 bases and J gave up 0 bases; unmatched junction bases: 8. The CDR3 sequence is CATSYKLAASYEQYF. DNA of the CDR3: TGTGCCACCAGTTATAAGCTAGCGGCCTCCTACGAGCAGTACTTC.

Remarks on this clonotype: Mismatch with germline at one junction end may stem from a read error. CDR3 sequence: CASSLLAGGLAGGNEQLF. The CDR3 coding sequence is TGTGCCAGCAGCTTATTAGCGGGGGGACTAGCGGGGGGCAATGAGCAGCTCTTC. The chain employs TRBV11-1 and TRBJ2-1; 15 positions agree with TRBD2. Germline CDR1 is SGHAT and CDR2 is FQDESV (reference sequence). This CDR3 is 18 amino acids long. The complete variable domain, with remaining parts taken from reference TRBV11-1 and TRBJ2-1, reads EAEVAQSPRYKITEKSQAVAFWCDPISGHATLYWYRQILGQGPELLVQFQDESVVDDSQLPKDRFSAERLKGVDSTLKIQPAELGDSAMYLCASSLLAGGLAGGNEQLFGPGTRLTVL.

The chain recombines TRBV28 with TRBJ1-2, with D maybe TRBD1 (6 bases). Per the germline V gene, CDR1 is MDHEN and CDR2 is SYDVKM. This CDR3 is built from 13 residues. Trimming shortened V by 9 bases and J by 4 bases, and 15 bases separated the two germline ends. Here the CDR3 DNA reads TGTGCCAGTCGAACCTCGGGGGCCTATGGCTACACCTTC. Its translation: CASRTSGAYGYTF.

This clonotype has a handful of counts. The chain employs TRBV12-3 or TRBV12-4 and TRBJ2-1, with 13 bases lining up with TRBD2. The V gene end was trimmed by 6 bases and the J gene end by 2 bases; junction bases not matched to a gene: 7. The CDR3 extends over 17 amino acids. The CDR3 is CASRSGTSGVTYNEQFF. As DNA, the CDR3 is TGTGCCAGCAGATCCGGGACTAGCGGGGTTACCTACAATGAGCAGTTCTTC.

This clonotype was detected many times. The chain links TRBV5-1 to TRBJ1-5, with a possible D match to TRBD1 (6 bases). Germline V gene lookup returns CDR1 SGHRS and CDR2 YFSETQ. The V and J ends lost 4 bases and 5 bases respectively, with 10 bases between them. The CDR3 contains 13 residues. CDR3 nucleotide sequence: TGCGCCAGCAGCCCAGGGGCCGATCAGCCCCAGCATTTT. Translating it yields CASSPGADQPQHF.

The chain combines TRBV11-2 with TRBJ2-3, with 11 nucleotides matching TRBD2. This CDR3 comprises 16 residues. V lost 4 bases to trimming and J lost 7 bases; unmatched junction nucleotides: 10. Germline CDR1 and CDR2: SGHAT and FQNNGV. The DNA for the CDR3 is TGTGCCAGCAGCTCCGGACTAGCGGGTTGGGTTAATACGCAGTATTTT. It codes for CASSSGLAGWVNTQYF.

Ten or more counts support this clonotype. The chain carries TRBV12-3 or TRBV12-4 and TRBJ1-2; D is undetermined. V was shortened by 3 bases and J by 10 bases, with 9 bases between the two germline ends. This CDR3 is built from 11 residues. The CDR3 nucleotides read TGTGCCAGCAGTTTCGCAAACGCCTACACCTTC. This codes for CASSFANAYTF.

This clonotype was detected ten times or more. The genes are TRBV5-6 and TRBJ2-1; D may match TRBD1 or TRBD2 (5 bases each). This CDR3 is built from 15 residues. Germline V CDR1 and CDR2: SGHDT, YYEEEE. The V end lost 2 bases, the J end lost 3 bases, and 12 bases lay between the germline ends. For the CDR3, the DNA is TGTGCCAGCAGCTTAGGGACCGCGCTCTACAATGAGCAGTTCTTC. It codes for CASSLGTALYNEQFF.

At least ten counts were recorded for this clonotype. The chain carries TRBV20-1 and TRBJ2-3; no reliable D call. Germline assignment: CDR1 DFQATT and CDR2 SNEGSKA (reference sequence). The CDR3 has 12 amino acids. V lost 3 bases and J 4 bases, leaving 8 bases between the germline ends. The CDR3 loop reads CSASYPADTQYF. For the CDR3, the DNA is TGCAGTGCTAGTTACCCGGCAGATACGCAGTATTTT.

In its sample, this clonotype was seen once. This chain connects TRBV20-1 to TRBJ2-3; no clear D. Trimming stripped 4 bases from V and 2 bases from J, with 7 bases between. Germline V gene lookup returns CDR1 DFQATT and CDR2 SNEGSKA (reference sequence). There are 12 residues in the CDR3. Here the CDR3 DNA reads TGCAGTGCTATTGGGTTCACAGATACGCAGTATTTT. As protein: CSAIGFTDTQYF.